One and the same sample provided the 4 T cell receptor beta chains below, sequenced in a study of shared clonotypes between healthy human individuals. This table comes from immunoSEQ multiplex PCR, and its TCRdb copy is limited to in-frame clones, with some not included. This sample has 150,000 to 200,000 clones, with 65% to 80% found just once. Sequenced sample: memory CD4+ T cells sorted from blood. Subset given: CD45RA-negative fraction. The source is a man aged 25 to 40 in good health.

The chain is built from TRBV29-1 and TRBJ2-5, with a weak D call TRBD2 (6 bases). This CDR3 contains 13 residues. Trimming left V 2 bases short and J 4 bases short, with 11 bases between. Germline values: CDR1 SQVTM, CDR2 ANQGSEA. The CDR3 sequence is CSVERLEGETQYF. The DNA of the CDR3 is TGCAGCGTTGAAAGACTAGAGGGAGAGACCCAGTACTTC.

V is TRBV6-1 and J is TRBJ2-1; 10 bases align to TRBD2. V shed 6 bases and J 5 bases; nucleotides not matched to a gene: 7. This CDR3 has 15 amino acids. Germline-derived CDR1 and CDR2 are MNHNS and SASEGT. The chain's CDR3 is CASRVRLAGNNEQFF. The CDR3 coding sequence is TGTGCCAGCAGGGTCCGACTAGCGGGCAACAATGAGCAGTTCTTC.

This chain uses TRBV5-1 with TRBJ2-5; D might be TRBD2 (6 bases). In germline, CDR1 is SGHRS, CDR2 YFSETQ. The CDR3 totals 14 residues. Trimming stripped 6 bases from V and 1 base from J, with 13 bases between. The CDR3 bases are TGCGCCAGCACCCTCTCGGGGGTCCAAGAGACCCAGTACTTC. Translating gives CASTLSGVQETQYF.

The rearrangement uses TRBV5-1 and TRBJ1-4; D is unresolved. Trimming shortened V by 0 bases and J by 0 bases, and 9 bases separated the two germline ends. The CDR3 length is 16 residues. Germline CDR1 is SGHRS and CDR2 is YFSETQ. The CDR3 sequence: CASSLEPVATNEKLFF. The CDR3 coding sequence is TGCGCCAGCAGCTTGGAGCCGGTTGCAACTAATGAAAAACTGTTTTTT.